This T cell receptor (beta chain) is from a study of blood T cell repertoires in COVID-19. The V end was cut by 3 bases, the J end by 2 bases, with 19 bases between. This CDR3 has 16 amino acids. CDR1 DFQATT and CDR2 SNEGSKA come from the germline V gene (reference sequence). The assay was immunoSEQ multiplex PCR, and TCRdb's table has in-frame clones only and misses some. The table includes about 95,000 clones, around 80% detected once. The V gene is TRBV20-1, the J gene TRBJ1-2, with D unclear. This TCR was sampled from a human donor in a cohort sampled during active COVID-19. The sample consisted of peripheral blood. The CDR3 spells CSASSSFRVKNYGYTF. CDR3 sequence (DNA): TGCAGTGCTAGTTCGTCTTTTCGCGTCAAAAACTATGGCTACACCTTC.